This TCR beta chain was identified in a study of blood T cell repertoires in COVID-19. As originally analysed: Amplification of reference gene primers provided the estimated nucleated cell counts. The repertoire was sequenced with immunoSEQ multiplex PCR; TCRdb's copy has only in-frame clones and lacks some. The V and J calls and the clone size are those of that table, but D and trimming were determined from the DNA. The table has about 69,000 clones, around 79% seen once. V lost 2 bases and J lost 1, with 10 bases in between. The CDR3 contains 14 residues. Germline V lookup: CDR1 SGDLS, CDR2 YYNGEE. Sequences were obtained from peripheral blood. This clonotype was obtained from a man in his fifties or sixties with acute or convalescent COVID-19. The rearrangement joins TRBV9 to TRBJ2-7; D possibly corresponds to TRBD2 (5 bases). The CDR3, as DNA: TGTGCCAGCAGCGTGAGTCCGGGATCCTACGAGCAGTACTTC. It codes for CASSVSPGSYEQYF.